The rows below give T cell receptor beta chains drawn from one sample of a study of blood T cell repertoires in COVID-19. This table comes from immunoSEQ multiplex PCR, and its TCRdb copy is limited to in-frame clones, with some not included. This table has about 270,000 clones, around 85% appearing once. Sequenced material: peripheral blood. All receptors derive from a human donor with COVID-19, enrolled during active disease. The donor label of this sample is uncertain. Both conserved end residues are trimmed from each CDR3. The order of the fields is J gene, clone size, V gene, CDR3 protein. Size is omitted from some rows. Given values are once, few, many or a class for expanded clones.

j_gene: TRBJ2-2; abundance: .; v_gene: TRBV4-3; CDR3aa: ASSQISSTGELF
j_gene: TRBJ2-1; abundance: .; v_gene: TRBV10-2; CDR3aa: ASRLAGVSDEQF
j_gene: TRBJ2-7; abundance: .; v_gene: TRBV28; CDR3aa: ASSSIINRGHLAYEQY
j_gene: TRBJ2-1; abundance: .; v_gene: TRBV6-4; CDR3aa: ASSDSRSGYYNEQF
j_gene: TRBJ2-6; abundance: once; v_gene: TRBV18; CDR3aa: ASSQQQGFSGANVLT
j_gene: TRBJ1-5; abundance: .; v_gene: TRBV27; CDR3aa: ASSSGDDRAFQPQH
j_gene: TRBJ1-2; abundance: few; v_gene: TRBV7-2; CDR3aa: ASSSTGTTYGYT
j_gene: TRBJ1-1; abundance: .; v_gene: TRBV6-5; CDR3aa: ASSPGTANTEAF
j_gene: TRBJ2-7; abundance: .; v_gene: TRBV9; CDR3aa: ASSVGAGAYEQY
j_gene: TRBJ1-6; abundance: .; v_gene: TRBV28; CDR3aa: ASSQGDRVISPLH
j_gene: TRBJ1-1; abundance: .; v_gene: TRBV12-3/TRBV12-4; CDR3aa: ASSFGLNTEAF
j_gene: TRBJ2-5; abundance: .; v_gene: TRBV2; CDR3aa: ASNRGRETQY
j_gene: TRBJ1-1; abundance: .; v_gene: TRBV19; CDR3aa: ASSIQGATEAF
j_gene: TRBJ2-7; abundance: .; v_gene: TRBV27; CDR3aa: ASSLGLAGGGAPYEQY
j_gene: TRBJ2-1; abundance: .; v_gene: TRBV7-3; CDR3aa: ASSPPGTSGSYNEQF
j_gene: TRBJ2-7; abundance: .; v_gene: TRBV29-1; CDR3aa: SVEATDRRDEQY
j_gene: TRBJ2-2; abundance: .; v_gene: TRBV7-2; CDR3aa: ASSPLTGLNTGELF
j_gene: TRBJ2-7; abundance: .; v_gene: TRBV11-2; CDR3aa: ASSLLQGPYEQY
j_gene: TRBJ2-1; abundance: .; v_gene: TRBV6-5; CDR3aa: ASGSSYNEQF
j_gene: TRBJ2-2; abundance: .; v_gene: TRBV9; CDR3aa: ASSPGTGAAGELF
j_gene: TRBJ1-4; abundance: .; v_gene: TRBV19; CDR3aa: ASSIDGATNEKLF
j_gene: TRBJ1-2; abundance: .; v_gene: TRBV7-2; CDR3aa: ASSRTRNNYGYT
j_gene: TRBJ2-1; abundance: .; v_gene: TRBV3-1/TRBV3-2; CDR3aa: ASSQDRYLRRESYNEQF
j_gene: TRBJ2-1; abundance: .; v_gene: TRBV6-4; CDR3aa: ASSVEREPYNEQF
j_gene: TRBJ1-4; abundance: .; v_gene: TRBV5-1; CDR3aa: ASSPEGSRYATNEKLF
j_gene: TRBJ2-7; abundance: .; v_gene: TRBV7-8; CDR3aa: ASRAWGGNSYEQY
j_gene: TRBJ1-1; abundance: .; v_gene: TRBV21-1; CDR3aa: AKQTRTGMNTEAF
j_gene: TRBJ2-3; abundance: .; v_gene: TRBV7-3; CDR3aa: ASRGTPADTQY
j_gene: TRBJ2-3; abundance: .; v_gene: TRBV2; CDR3aa: ASSPTSARTDTQY
j_gene: TRBJ1-1; abundance: .; v_gene: TRBV7-2; CDR3aa: ASSLRRGTEAF
j_gene: TRBJ1-1; abundance: .; v_gene: TRBV6-2/TRBV6-3; CDR3aa: ASSYLIGGLDTEAF
j_gene: TRBJ2-5; abundance: once; v_gene: TRBV3-1/TRBV3-2; CDR3aa: ASSLGLAGGHQETQY
j_gene: TRBJ2-5; abundance: .; v_gene: TRBV19; CDR3aa: ASIGGPGETQY
j_gene: TRBJ2-3; abundance: .; v_gene: TRBV4-1; CDR3aa: ASSQDGGATDTQY
j_gene: TRBJ2-7; abundance: .; v_gene: TRBV3-1/TRBV3-2; CDR3aa: ASSRPGGRTSYEQY
j_gene: TRBJ1-1; abundance: .; v_gene: TRBV29-1; CDR3aa: SVGGQMNTEAF
j_gene: TRBJ1-5; abundance: few; v_gene: TRBV4-1; CDR3aa: ASSQDRSAGSNQPQH
j_gene: TRBJ2-7; abundance: .; v_gene: TRBV5-1; CDR3aa: ASSFLQGRVTTEQY
j_gene: TRBJ2-7; abundance: .; v_gene: TRBV11-2; CDR3aa: ASSLLDYEQY
j_gene: TRBJ1-3; abundance: once; v_gene: TRBV30; CDR3aa: AWSGDRNHISGNTIY
j_gene: TRBJ2-2; abundance: .; v_gene: TRBV5-4; CDR3aa: ASSFEIAGQTGELF
j_gene: TRBJ1-3; abundance: .; v_gene: TRBV12-3/TRBV12-4; CDR3aa: ASRLVTANTIY
j_gene: TRBJ2-1; abundance: once; v_gene: TRBV7-9; CDR3aa: ASSNPGTGSNEQF
j_gene: TRBJ1-1; abundance: .; v_gene: TRBV2; CDR3aa: ASRTSGGTEAF
j_gene: TRBJ1-6; abundance: few; v_gene: TRBV2; CDR3aa: ASTITGTGGSPLH
j_gene: TRBJ1-3; abundance: .; v_gene: TRBV10-3; CDR3aa: AIRWGSQAGNTIY
j_gene: TRBJ2-2; abundance: .; v_gene: TRBV29-1; CDR3aa: SVEHSYDTGELF
j_gene: TRBJ1-5; abundance: .; v_gene: TRBV6-2/TRBV6-3; CDR3aa: ASSYITQDQPQH
j_gene: TRBJ2-7; abundance: .; v_gene: TRBV6-6; CDR3aa: ASSPTGLREQY
j_gene: TRBJ1-1; abundance: .; v_gene: TRBV3-1/TRBV3-2; CDR3aa: ASRGGGTEAF
j_gene: TRBJ1-5; abundance: .; v_gene: TRBV5-4; CDR3aa: ASSLNRNQPQH
j_gene: TRBJ2-1; abundance: .; v_gene: TRBV6-5; CDR3aa: ASSYDSGISYNEQF